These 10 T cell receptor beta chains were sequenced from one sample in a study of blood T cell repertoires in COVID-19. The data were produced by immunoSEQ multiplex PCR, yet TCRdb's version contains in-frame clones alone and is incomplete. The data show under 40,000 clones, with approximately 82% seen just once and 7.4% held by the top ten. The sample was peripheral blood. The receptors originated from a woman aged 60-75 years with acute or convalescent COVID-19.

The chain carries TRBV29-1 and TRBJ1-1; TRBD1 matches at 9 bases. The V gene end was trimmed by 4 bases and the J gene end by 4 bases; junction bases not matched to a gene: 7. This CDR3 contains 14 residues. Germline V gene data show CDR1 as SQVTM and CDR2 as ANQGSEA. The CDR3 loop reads CSVVPRQGVTEAFF. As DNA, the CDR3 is TGCAGCGTTGTCCCGAGACAGGGGGTCACTGAAGCTTTCTTT.

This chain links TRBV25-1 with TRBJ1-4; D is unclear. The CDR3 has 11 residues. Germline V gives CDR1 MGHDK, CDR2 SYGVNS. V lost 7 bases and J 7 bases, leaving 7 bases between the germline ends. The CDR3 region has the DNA TGTGCCAGCACGGAGTTTGAAAAACTGTTTTTT. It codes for CASTEFEKLFF.

CDR3 sequence (DNA): TGTGCCAGCAGTCTATTAGTAGGGGACCAAGAGACCCAGTACTTC. Its protein product is CASSLLVGDQETQYF. This chain uses TRBV2 with TRBJ2-5; the D gene is possibly TRBD1 (5 bases). With 5 bases removed from V and 0 bases from J, the gap between germline ends came to 13 bases. Per the germline V gene, CDR1 is SNHLY and CDR2 is FYNNEI. This CDR3 has 15 residues.

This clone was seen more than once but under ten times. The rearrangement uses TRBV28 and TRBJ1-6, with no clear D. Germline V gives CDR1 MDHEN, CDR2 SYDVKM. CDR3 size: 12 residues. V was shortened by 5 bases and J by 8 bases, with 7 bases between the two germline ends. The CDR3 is CASSPAHSPLHF. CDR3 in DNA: TGTGCCAGCAGTCCAGCGCATTCACCCCTCCACTTT.

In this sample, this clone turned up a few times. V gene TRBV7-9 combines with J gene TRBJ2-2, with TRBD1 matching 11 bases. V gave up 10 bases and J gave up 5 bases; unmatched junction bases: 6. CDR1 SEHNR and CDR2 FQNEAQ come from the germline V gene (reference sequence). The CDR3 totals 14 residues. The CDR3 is CANPGTGGTGELFF. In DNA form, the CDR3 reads TGTGCCAACCCAGGGACAGGGGGAACCGGGGAGCTGTTTTTT.

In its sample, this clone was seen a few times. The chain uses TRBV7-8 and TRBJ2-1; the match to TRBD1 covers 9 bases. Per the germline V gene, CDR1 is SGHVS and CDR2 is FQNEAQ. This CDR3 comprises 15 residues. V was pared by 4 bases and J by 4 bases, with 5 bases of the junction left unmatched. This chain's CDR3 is CASSSPGQGYNEQFF. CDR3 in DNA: TGTGCCAGCAGCTCACCGGGACAGGGTTACAATGAGCAGTTCTTC.

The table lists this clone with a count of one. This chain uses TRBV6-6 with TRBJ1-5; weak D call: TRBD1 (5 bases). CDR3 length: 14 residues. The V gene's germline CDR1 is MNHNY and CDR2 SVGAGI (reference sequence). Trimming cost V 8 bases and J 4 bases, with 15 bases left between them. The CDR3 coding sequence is TGTGCCAGCCAACCACATGGGGCAAATCAGCCCCAGCATTTT. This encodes CASQPHGANQPQHF.

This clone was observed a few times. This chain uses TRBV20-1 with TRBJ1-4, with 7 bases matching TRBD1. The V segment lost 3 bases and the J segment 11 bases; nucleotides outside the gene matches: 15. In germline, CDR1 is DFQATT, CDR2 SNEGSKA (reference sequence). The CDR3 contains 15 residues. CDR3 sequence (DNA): TGCAGTGCTAGTCGCGACAGGGACTCCAGAAAGAAACTGTTTTTT. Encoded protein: CSASRDRDSRKKLFF.

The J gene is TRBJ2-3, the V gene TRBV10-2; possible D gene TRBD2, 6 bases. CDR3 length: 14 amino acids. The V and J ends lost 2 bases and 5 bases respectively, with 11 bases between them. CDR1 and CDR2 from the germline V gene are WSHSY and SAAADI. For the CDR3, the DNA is TGCGCCAGCAGTGAGGGAGCGGGCTTAGATACGCAGTATTTT. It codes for CASSEGAGLDTQYF.

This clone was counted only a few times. In nucleotides, the CDR3 is TGTGCCAGCAGGCCTATTTCAGGCTTCAATGAGCAGTTCTTC. Translating it yields CASRPISGFNEQFF. The chain recombines TRBV5-4 with TRBJ2-1; D unresolved. The CDR3 is 14 residues long. Trimming took 5 bases from V and 6 from J, leaving 15 bases between them. The germline V gene has CDR1 SGHNT and CDR2 YYREEE (reference sequence).